Listed below are T cell receptor beta chains from one sample, sequenced in a study of OX40 agonist ivuxolimab in advanced cancers. TCRdb's copy holds only in-frame clones and misses some; the assay was immunoSEQ multiplex PCR. The sample lists 55,000 to 90,000 clones, about 90% occurring once. Specimen: CD4+ or CD8+ T cells sorted from blood, collected in a trial of the OX40 agonist ivuxolimab. These receptors came from an adult with an advanced solid tumor such as melanoma, head and neck, liver or kidney cancer. CDR3s include the opening cysteine and the closing phenylalanine or tryptophan. A D gene is named only where the DNA matches it firmly. Size is stated for part of the rows, as once, few or many counts, or as a class when the clone is expanded.

>TRBV7-3|.|.|TRBJ2-3
CASSPAGGDTQYF
TGTGCCAGCAGCCCTGCAGGCGGAGATACGCAGTATTTT
>TRBV7-2|.|.|TRBJ1-2
CASSLGYRDGYTF
TGTGCCAGCAGCTTAGGATACAGGGATGGCTACACCTTC
>TRBV18|.|.|TRBJ2-1
CASSLGGKGNEQFF
TGTGCCAGCTCACTGGGGGGAAAAGGCAATGAGCAGTTCTTC
>TRBV4-1|TRBD2|.|TRBJ2-5
CASSQGGRNSGRASGETQYF
TGCGCCAGCAGCCAAGGGGGGAGAAATAGCGGGAGGGCCTCGGGAGAGACCCAGTACTTC
>TRBV9|.|.|TRBJ2-1
CASSPGLSYNEQFF
TGTGCCAGCAGCCCCGGGCTCTCCTACAATGAGCAGTTCTTC
>TRBV6-5|.|.|TRBJ2-7
CASSLGAGEQYF
TGTGCCAGCAGTTTAGGGGCGGGCGAGCAGTACTTC
>TRBV18|.|.|TRBJ2-6
CASSRATFGANVLTF
TGTGCCAGCTCACGGGCGACGTTTGGGGCCAACGTCCTGACTTTC
>TRBV7-2|TRBD1|.|TRBJ1-5
CASSYTGVQPQHF
TGTGCCAGCAGCTATACAGGGGTTCAGCCCCAGCATTTT
>TRBV6-5|.|once|TRBJ1-2
CASLPQGGNGYTF
TGTGCCAGCCTGCCCCAGGGAGGGAATGGCTACACCTTC
>TRBV28|.|.|TRBJ2-6
CASSAPGPLMGANVLTF
TGTGCCAGCAGTGCCCCCGGGCCCTTGATGGGGGCCAACGTCCTGACTTTC
>TRBV6-5|.|once|TRBJ2-7
CASSYSPGGRYEQYF
TGTGCCAGCAGTTACTCCCCTGGGGGCCGCTACGAGCAGTACTTC
>TRBV6-1|.|.|TRBJ1-2
CASSDPAVNYGYTF
TGTGCCAGCAGTGACCCGGCGGTTAACTATGGCTACACCTTC
>TRBV7-3|TRBD1|.|TRBJ2-7
CASGPGQGSEQYF
TGTGCCAGTGGACCGGGACAGGGAAGCGAGCAGTACTTC
>TRBV7-3|.|once|TRBJ2-1
CASSSAGPTGNEQFF
TGTGCCAGCAGCTCCGCGGGCCCCACGGGAAATGAGCAGTTCTTC
>TRBV7-2|TRBD2|.|TRBJ2-3
CASSHRGSGEGTDTQYF
TGTGCCAGCAGCCACCGGGGTAGCGGGGAGGGCACAGATACGCAGTATTTT
>TRBV18|.|.|TRBJ1-2
CASSPGTGPNYGYTF
TGTGCCAGCTCCCCCGGGACGGGACCAAACTATGGCTACACCTTC
>TRBV28|TRBD2|few|TRBJ2-3
CASSASGPSTDTQYF
TGTGCCAGCAGTGCTAGCGGGCCTAGCACAGATACGCAGTATTTT